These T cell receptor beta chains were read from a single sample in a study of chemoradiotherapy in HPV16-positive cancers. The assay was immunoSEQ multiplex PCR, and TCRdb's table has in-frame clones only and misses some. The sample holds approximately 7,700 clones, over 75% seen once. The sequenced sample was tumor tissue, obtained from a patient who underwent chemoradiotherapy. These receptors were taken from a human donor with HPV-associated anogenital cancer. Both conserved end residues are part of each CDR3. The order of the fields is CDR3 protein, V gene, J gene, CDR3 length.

CDR3aa: CASSPRLAGATYNEQFF; v_gene: TRBV4-2; j_gene: TRBJ2-1; len: 17
CDR3aa: CASSLDRSWEAFF; v_gene: TRBV5-6; j_gene: TRBJ1-1; len: 13
CDR3aa: CASSPRWLAGVGEQYF; v_gene: TRBV11-2; j_gene: TRBJ2-7; len: 16
CDR3aa: CSVVLAGNEQFF; v_gene: TRBV29-1; j_gene: TRBJ2-1; len: 12
CDR3aa: CASSIDRGGNQPQHF; v_gene: TRBV19; j_gene: TRBJ1-5; len: 15
CDR3aa: CSVEGGDGQTDTQYF; v_gene: TRBV29-1; j_gene: TRBJ2-3; len: 15
CDR3aa: CATSRGGEGREQYF; v_gene: TRBV15; j_gene: TRBJ2-7; len: 14
CDR3aa: CASSQSATNYGYTF; v_gene: TRBV16; j_gene: TRBJ1-2; len: 14
CDR3aa: CASSILGEFNEKLFF; v_gene: TRBV5-1; j_gene: TRBJ1-4; len: 15
CDR3aa: CAWFVGQGNTEAFF; v_gene: TRBV30; j_gene: TRBJ1-1; len: 14
CDR3aa: CASSLTRGRREKLFF; v_gene: TRBV5-6; j_gene: TRBJ1-4; len: 15
CDR3aa: CASSKKKEQYF; v_gene: TRBV21-1; j_gene: TRBJ2-7; len: 11
CDR3aa: CASTFIGLSAEITGELFF; v_gene: TRBV11-2; j_gene: TRBJ2-2; len: 18
CDR3aa: CASSSGTYEQYF; v_gene: TRBV27; j_gene: TRBJ2-7; len: 12
CDR3aa: CASSDRIAGGYNEQFF; v_gene: TRBV25-1; j_gene: TRBJ2-1; len: 16
CDR3aa: CASSRGGLETQYF; v_gene: TRBV28; j_gene: TRBJ2-5; len: 13
CDR3aa: CASSFAGNGEKLFF; v_gene: TRBV7-9; j_gene: TRBJ1-4; len: 14
CDR3aa: CASSLGSGGRFGETQYF; v_gene: TRBV5-1; j_gene: TRBJ2-5; len: 17
CDR3aa: CASSLEGTGGNTIYF; v_gene: TRBV5-5; j_gene: TRBJ1-3; len: 15
CDR3aa: CASSYSMSGPHEQFF; v_gene: TRBV6-5; j_gene: TRBJ2-1; len: 15
CDR3aa: CASSLGRSTDTQYF; v_gene: TRBV11-3; j_gene: TRBJ2-3; len: 14
CDR3aa: CASSEDLEGNTIYF; v_gene: TRBV6-1; j_gene: TRBJ1-3; len: 14
CDR3aa: CASSLVSRTSGNTIYF; v_gene: TRBV7-2; j_gene: TRBJ1-3; len: 16
CDR3aa: CAWSEGGGTEAFF; v_gene: TRBV30; j_gene: TRBJ1-1; len: 13
CDR3aa: CAWSPGRAYGYTF; v_gene: TRBV30; j_gene: TRBJ1-2; len: 13
CDR3aa: CASSLDRGGDQETQYF; v_gene: TRBV5-6; j_gene: TRBJ2-5; len: 16
CDR3aa: CASSFHYGYTF; v_gene: TRBV5-6; j_gene: TRBJ1-2; len: 11
CDR3aa: CASSGAEVHQPQHF; v_gene: TRBV18; j_gene: TRBJ1-5; len: 14
CDR3aa: CASSPPGLHSSYNEQFF; v_gene: TRBV19; j_gene: TRBJ2-1; len: 17
CDR3aa: CASSREGGWETQYF; v_gene: TRBV5-1; j_gene: TRBJ2-5; len: 14
CDR3aa: CASSSYREGVEAFF; v_gene: TRBV7-8; j_gene: TRBJ1-1; len: 14
CDR3aa: CASSVQDTTEAFF; v_gene: TRBV9; j_gene: TRBJ1-1; len: 13
CDR3aa: CASSLGQGAYGYTF; v_gene: TRBV5-1; j_gene: TRBJ1-2; len: 14
CDR3aa: CASSITGGKTEAFF; v_gene: TRBV19; j_gene: TRBJ1-1; len: 14
CDR3aa: CASSLSTTAMNTEAFF; v_gene: TRBV5-1; j_gene: TRBJ1-1; len: 16
CDR3aa: CASSLQATYNEQFF; v_gene: TRBV7-2; j_gene: TRBJ2-1; len: 14
CDR3aa: CAWSVGLADNEQFF; v_gene: TRBV30; j_gene: TRBJ2-1; len: 14
CDR3aa: CASRQQGDEQYF; v_gene: TRBV2; j_gene: TRBJ2-7; len: 12
CDR3aa: CASTRPERSSYNEQFF; v_gene: TRBV7-8; j_gene: TRBJ2-1; len: 16
CDR3aa: CASSPVGGQETQYF; v_gene: TRBV7-3; j_gene: TRBJ2-5; len: 14
CDR3aa: CASGGGGSSYEQYF; v_gene: TRBV6-5; j_gene: TRBJ2-7; len: 14
CDR3aa: CASSPGQGASPLHF; v_gene: TRBV5-1; j_gene: TRBJ1-6; len: 14
CDR3aa: CASSRRVGSNQPQHF; v_gene: TRBV19; j_gene: TRBJ1-5; len: 15
CDR3aa: CATSRLPGGETQYF; v_gene: TRBV15; j_gene: TRBJ2-5; len: 14
CDR3aa: CASSEGGGHGEKLFF; v_gene: TRBV6-1; j_gene: TRBJ1-4; len: 15
CDR3aa: CAWSAGRANNEQFF; v_gene: TRBV30; j_gene: TRBJ2-1; len: 14
CDR3aa: CASSGGNQPQHF; v_gene: TRBV2; j_gene: TRBJ1-5; len: 12
CDR3aa: CASSVGLAGEGETQYF; v_gene: TRBV5-4; j_gene: TRBJ2-5; len: 16
CDR3aa: CASSYPGTDTQYF; v_gene: TRBV9; j_gene: TRBJ2-3; len: 13
CDR3aa: CASSVGTSFTDTQYF; v_gene: TRBV5-8; j_gene: TRBJ2-3; len: 15
CDR3aa: CASSAQGTYNSPLHF; v_gene: TRBV19; j_gene: TRBJ1-6; len: 15
CDR3aa: CASSGGTDRGRRQPQHF; v_gene: TRBV2; j_gene: TRBJ1-5; len: 17
CDR3aa: CASSITGRVSNQPQHF; v_gene: TRBV19; j_gene: TRBJ1-5; len: 16
CDR3aa: CASSQGGRVEDQPQHF; v_gene: TRBV4-2; j_gene: TRBJ1-5; len: 16
CDR3aa: CASSQAGEEAYGYTF; v_gene: TRBV4-2; j_gene: TRBJ1-2; len: 15
CDR3aa: CASTSKGLARTDTQYF; v_gene: TRBV6-7; j_gene: TRBJ2-3; len: 16
CDR3aa: CASSWETNTGELFF; v_gene: TRBV11-3; j_gene: TRBJ2-2; len: 14
CDR3aa: CATSRDMDWPREKLFF; v_gene: TRBV15; j_gene: TRBJ1-4; len: 16
CDR3aa: CASSLRTVNTGELFF; v_gene: TRBV5-1; j_gene: TRBJ2-2; len: 15